This T cell receptor (beta chain) was captured in a study of T cell responses to AZD1222 COVID-19 vaccine. Trimming left V 6 bases short and J 3 bases short, with 9 bases between. In germline, CDR1 is ENHRY, CDR2 SYGVKD. This CDR3 is 12 amino acids long. Sequenced by immunoSEQ multiplex PCR; TCRdb stores in-frame clones only, minus some. The data show hundreds of thousands of clones, with roughly 93% seen just once and 0.55% held by the top ten. Source: peripheral blood, taken 28 days after the second AZD1222 dose. The chain uses TRBV10-3 and TRBJ2-7; D gene unclear. The clonotype comes from an adult who received the AZD1222 COVID-19 vaccine. The CDR3: CAIRQGNYEQYF. In DNA, the CDR3 is TGTGCCATCAGACAAGGGAACTACGAGCAGTACTTC.